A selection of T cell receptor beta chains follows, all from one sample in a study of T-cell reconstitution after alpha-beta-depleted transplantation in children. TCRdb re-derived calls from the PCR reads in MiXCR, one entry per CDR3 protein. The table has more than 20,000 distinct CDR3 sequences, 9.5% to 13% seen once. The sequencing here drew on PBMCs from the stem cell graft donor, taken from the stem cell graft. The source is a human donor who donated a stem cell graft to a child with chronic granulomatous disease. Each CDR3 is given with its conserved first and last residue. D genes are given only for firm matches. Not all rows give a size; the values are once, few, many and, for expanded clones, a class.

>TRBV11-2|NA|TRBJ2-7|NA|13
TGTGCCAGCAGCATTAGCGCCAGCTACGAGCAGTACTTC
CASSISASYEQYF
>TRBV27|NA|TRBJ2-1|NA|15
TGTGCCAGCAGTCCCCCCGTACAGCCAAACAATGAGCAGTTCTTC
CASSPPVQPNNEQFF
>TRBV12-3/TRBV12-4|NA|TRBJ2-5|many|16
TGTGCCAGCAGTTTCTCGCTCAGGGGGGTAGAAGAGACCCAGTACTTC
CASSFSLRGVEETQYF
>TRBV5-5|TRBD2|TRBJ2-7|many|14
TGTGCCAGCAGCTGGGGGACTAGAGCCTACGAGCAGTACTTC
CASSWGTRAYEQYF
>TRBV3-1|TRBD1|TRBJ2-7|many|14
TGTGCCAGCAGCCTCGACAGGGGAGCCTACGAGCAGTACTTC
CASSLDRGAYEQYF
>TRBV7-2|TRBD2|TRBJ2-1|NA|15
TGTGCCAGCGGCCGACTAGCGGGAGGGCACAATCAGCAGTTCTTC
CASGRLAGGHNQQFF
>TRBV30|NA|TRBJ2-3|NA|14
TGTGCCTGGAGTAGGGACGGGAGCACAGATACGCAGTATTTT
CAWSRDGSTDTQYF
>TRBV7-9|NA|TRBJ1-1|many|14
TGTGCCAGCAGCGTTGCATGGGGTAACACTGAAGCTTTCTTT
CASSVAWGNTEAFF
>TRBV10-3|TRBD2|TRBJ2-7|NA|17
TGTGCCATCAGCCCGGGGCCGTTGACTAGCGGGATTGGCGAGCAGTACTTC
CAISPGPLTSGIGEQYF
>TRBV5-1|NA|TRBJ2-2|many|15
TGCGCCAGCAGCCATTTACAGGGAGGAACCGGGGAGCTGTTTTTT
CASSHLQGGTGELFF
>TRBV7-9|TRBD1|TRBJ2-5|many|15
TGTGCCAGCAGCCCCCCAGACAGGGAGCAAGAGACCCAGTACTTC
CASSPPDREQETQYF
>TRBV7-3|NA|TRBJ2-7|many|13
TGTGCCAGCAGCTTAAGTGGAAGCGAAGAGCAGTACTTC
CASSLSGSEEQYF
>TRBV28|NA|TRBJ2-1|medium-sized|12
TGTGCCAGCAGTCCCGGGGTGGCTGGGCAGTTCTTC
CASSPGVAGQFF
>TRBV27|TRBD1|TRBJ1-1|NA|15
TGTGCCAGCAGTTTGGCCGACAGGGAGAGGACTGAAGCTTTCTTT
CASSLADRERTEAFF
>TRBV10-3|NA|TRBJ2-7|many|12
TGTGCCATCAGAAACGGAGCCTACGAGCAGTACTTC
CAIRNGAYEQYF
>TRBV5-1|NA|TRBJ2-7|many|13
TGCGCCAGCAGCTTGGGACACCTCTACGAGCAGTACTTC
CASSLGHLYEQYF